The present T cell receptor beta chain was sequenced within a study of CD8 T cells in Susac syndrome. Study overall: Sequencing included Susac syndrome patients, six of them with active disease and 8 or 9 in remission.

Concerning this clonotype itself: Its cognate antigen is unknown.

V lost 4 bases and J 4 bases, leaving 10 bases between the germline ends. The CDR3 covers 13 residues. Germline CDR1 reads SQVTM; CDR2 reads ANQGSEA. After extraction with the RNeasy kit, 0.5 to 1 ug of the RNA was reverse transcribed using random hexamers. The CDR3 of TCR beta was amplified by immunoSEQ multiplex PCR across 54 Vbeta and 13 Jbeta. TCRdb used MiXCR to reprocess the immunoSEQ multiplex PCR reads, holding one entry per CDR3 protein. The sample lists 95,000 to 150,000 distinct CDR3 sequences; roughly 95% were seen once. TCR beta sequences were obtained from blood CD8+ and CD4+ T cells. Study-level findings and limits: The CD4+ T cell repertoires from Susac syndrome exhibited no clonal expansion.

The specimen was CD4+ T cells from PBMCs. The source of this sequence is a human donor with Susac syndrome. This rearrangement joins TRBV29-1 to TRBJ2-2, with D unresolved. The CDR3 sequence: CSVVGTSTGELFF. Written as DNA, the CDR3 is TGCAGCGTTGTTGGCACTTCCACCGGGGAGCTGTTTTTT.